The rows below give T cell receptor beta chains drawn from one sample of a study of T cell responses to AZD1222 COVID-19 vaccine. The table came from immunoSEQ multiplex PCR; TCRdb's copy has only in-frame clones and leaves some out. This sample has approximately 70,000 clones; more than 80% occur once, and the top ten carry roughly 2.7%. The sample here was peripheral blood, taken on day 0 of AZD1222 vaccination. These receptors were taken from an adult in good health. The CDR3 runs from the conserved cysteine through the conserved F or W. Each record gives: J gene, V gene, D gene, clone size, CDR3 protein, CDR3 DNA. A D gene is named only where the DNA matches it firmly. A row's size may be missing; if present it is once, few, many or a size class.

J: TRBJ2-5; V: TRBV5-1; D: TRBD2; size: -; CDR3: CASSSISAGGQETQYF; DNA: TGCGCCAGCAGCTCCATTTCAGCGGGGGGCCAAGAGACCCAGTACTTC
J: TRBJ2-1; V: TRBV6-2/TRBV6-3; D: TRBD1; size: -; CDR3: CASTNSQGASYNEQFF; DNA: TGTGCCAGCACTAACTCGCAGGGGGCTTCCTACAATGAGCAGTTCTTC
J: TRBJ2-5; V: TRBV15; D: TRBD2; size: -; CDR3: CATSRGGSGNQETQYF; DNA: TGTGCCACCAGCAGAGGAGGTAGCGGGAACCAAGAGACCCAGTACTTC
J: TRBJ1-2; V: TRBV28; D: -; size: -; CDR3: CASSLYSVGYGYTF; DNA: TGTGCCAGCAGTTTATATTCCGTGGGCTATGGCTACACCTTC
J: TRBJ2-1; V: TRBV19; D: -; size: once; CDR3: CASSIEASSGGEQFF; DNA: TGTGCCAGTAGTATAGAGGCTAGTAGCGGTGGTGAGCAGTTCTTC
J: TRBJ1-1; V: TRBV10-1; D: TRBD1; size: -; CDR3: CASSDGQGNTEAFF; DNA: TGCGCCAGCAGTGACGGACAGGGGAACACTGAAGCTTTCTTT
J: TRBJ2-6; V: TRBV6-5; D: TRBD1; size: -; CDR3: CASSSGGSGANVLTF; DNA: TGTGCCAGCAGTTCAGGGGGCTCTGGGGCCAACGTCCTGACTTTC
J: TRBJ2-1; V: TRBV11-2; D: -; size: -; CDR3: CASSLQEARDEQFF; DNA: TGTGCCAGCAGCCTCCAGGAGGCTAGAGATGAGCAGTTCTTC
J: TRBJ1-4; V: TRBV19; D: -; size: -; CDR3: CASSKGRATNEKLFF; DNA: TGTGCCAGTAGTAAGGGACGAGCAACTAATGAAAAACTGTTTTTT
J: TRBJ1-1; V: TRBV7-6; D: TRBD1; size: -; CDR3: CASSPTGLNTEAFF; DNA: TGTGCCAGCAGTCCGACAGGGCTGAACACTGAAGCTTTCTTT
J: TRBJ1-1; V: TRBV11-2; D: -; size: -; CDR3: CASTVARGTEAFF; DNA: TGTGCCAGCACGGTGGCGAGGGGCACTGAAGCTTTCTTT
J: TRBJ1-5; V: TRBV7-2; D: -; size: once; CDR3: CASSPRDSNQPQHF; DNA: TGTGCCAGCAGCCCCAGGGATAGCAATCAGCCCCAGCATTTT
J: TRBJ1-1; V: TRBV20-1; D: -; size: -; CDR3: CSARRTTEAFF; DNA: TGCAGTGCTAGAAGGACCACTGAAGCTTTCTTT
J: TRBJ1-1; V: TRBV19; D: TRBD1; size: -; CDR3: CASSDILGQMNTEAFF; DNA: TGTGCCAGTAGTGATATACTGGGACAGATGAACACTGAAGCTTTCTTT
J: TRBJ2-5; V: TRBV11-2; D: -; size: -; CDR3: CASSHGPGRGETQYF; DNA: TGTGCCAGCAGTCACGGGCCAGGGCGGGGAGAGACCCAGTACTTC
J: TRBJ1-5; V: TRBV7-2; D: -; size: -; CDR3: CASSLGLPQPQHF; DNA: TGTGCCAGCAGCCTAGGACTCCCCCAGCCCCAGCATTTT
J: TRBJ1-5; V: TRBV2; D: -; size: -; CDR3: CASSGDANQPQHF; DNA: TGTGCCAGCAGCGGGGACGCAAATCAGCCCCAGCATTTT
J: TRBJ2-3; V: TRBV24-1; D: TRBD2; size: -; CDR3: CATAEQGAGTDTQYF; DNA: TGTGCCACCGCGGAGCAGGGAGCGGGGACAGATACGCAGTATTTT
J: TRBJ2-7; V: TRBV10-3; D: TRBD1; size: -; CDR3: CAISATGVRGEQYF; DNA: TGTGCCATCAGTGCGACAGGGGTGCGGGGCGAGCAGTACTTC
J: TRBJ1-6; V: TRBV2; D: -; size: few; CDR3: CASIGHHNSPLHF; DNA: TGTGCCAGCATCGGACACCATAATTCACCCCTCCACTTT
J: TRBJ1-5; V: TRBV6-5; D: TRBD1; size: -; CDR3: CASSSKRTGLQPQHF; DNA: TGTGCCAGCAGCTCCAAGAGGACAGGGCTTCAGCCCCAGCATTTT
J: TRBJ1-4; V: TRBV9; D: -; size: -; CDR3: CASSVSGSLGRLFF; DNA: TGTGCCAGCAGCGTATCAGGGTCTCTCGGAAGACTGTTTTTT
J: TRBJ1-4; V: TRBV7-9; D: TRBD1; size: many; CDR3: CASSLRRQGGEKLFF; DNA: TGTGCCAGCAGCTTAAGACGGCAGGGGGGAGAAAAACTGTTTTTT